These 7 T cell receptor beta chains originate from one sample sequenced in a study of beta chain features in type 1 diabetes. Overall study results and limits: In every one of the four CD4+ subsets, TCRB CDR3s were moderately but significantly shorter in Type 1 diabetes patients.

Reverse transcribing all isolated RNA meant expressed TCRB transcripts were sequenced. Assay: immunoSEQ multiplex PCR; the TCRdb copy retains only in-frame clones and omits some. The table lists about 230,000 clones, roughly 16% of them singletons. Their cognate antigens are unknown. The sample taken for sequencing was naive CD4+ T cells from blood. Every receptor here comes from a man aged 30-40 years with type 1 diabetes.

The sample holds a few counts of this clone. This chain uses TRBV29-1 with TRBJ2-7; tentatively, D is TRBD2 (5 bases). V was cut by 2 bases and J by 5 bases, with 13 bases left in between. The CDR3 runs to 13 residues. Germline-derived CDR1 and CDR2 are SQVTM and ANQGSEA. The CDR3 bases are TGCAGCGTTGAAAGGACGGCCGGGGACGAGCAGTACTTC. Its translation: CSVERTAGDEQYF.

The chain joins TRBV5-4 to TRBJ2-7; D not resolved. Germline V gene lookup returns CDR1 SGHNT and CDR2 YYREEE (reference sequence). The CDR3 consists of 12 residues. Trimming took 4 bases from V and 2 from J, leaving 7 bases between them. Written as DNA, the CDR3 is TGTGCCAGCAGCCCCGGTACCTACGAGCAGTACTTC. Translating gives CASSPGTYEQYF. The whole variable domain, filled in from reference TRBV5-4 and TRBJ2-7, reads ETGVTQSPTHLIKTRGQQVTLRCSSQSGHNTVSWYQQALGQGPQFIFQYYREEENGRGNFPPRFSGLQFPNYSSELNVNALELDDSALYLCASSPGTYEQYFGPGTRLTVT.

This chain uses TRBV29-1 with TRBJ2-7; D unclear. The ends were cut back, 6 bases at V and 2 bases at J, with 20 bases in the middle. Looked up from germline, CDR1 is SQVTM and CDR2 is ANQGSEA. There are 15 residues in the CDR3. CDR3 region: CSVGRTSISPYEQYF. Written as DNA, the CDR3 is TGCAGCGTCGGTCGGACCTCAATAAGCCCCTACGAGCAGTACTTC.

DNA of the CDR3: TGTGCCTGGAGTGCCTACAGCTATGGCTACACCTTC. Encoded protein: CAWSAYSYGYTF. The V call is TRBV30, the J call TRBJ1-2; D is unresolved. Germline V gene lookup returns CDR1 GTSNPN and CDR2 SVGIG (reference sequence). V dropped 1 base and J dropped 4 bases, with 7 bases sitting between them. The CDR3 length is 12 residues.

This clone turned up a few times. This chain connects TRBV29-1 to TRBJ2-3, with TRBD2 identical over 11 bases. CDR3 length: 16 residues. J was trimmed by 1 base and V by 6 bases; bases with no gene match: 9. CDR1 is SQVTM and CDR2 is ANQGSEA in the germline V gene. The CDR3 DNA is TGCAGCGTGACTAGCGGGAAATATACAGGCACAGATACGCAGTATTTT. Encoded protein: CSVTSGKYTGTDTQYF.

This clone was picked up a small number of times. The chain links TRBV14 to TRBJ2-7; D unresolved. V was shortened by 4 bases and J by 1 base, with 11 bases between the two germline ends. This CDR3 region has 14 residues. The V gene's germline CDR1 is SGHDN and CDR2 FVKESK. The CDR3 sequence: CASSPRTGSYEQYF. DNA for the CDR3: TGTGCCAGCAGCCCCCGGACCGGATCCTACGAGCAGTACTTC.

V and J are TRBV15 and TRBJ2-7; TRBD1 matches 7 bases. The CDR3 length is 16 residues. Germline CDR1 reads LNHNV; CDR2 reads YYDKDF (reference sequence). V shed 2 bases, J shed 0 bases, and the junction held 7 bases outside the gene matches. The chain's CDR3 is CATSRQRQGSSYEQYF. CDR3 coding DNA: TGTGCCACCAGCAGACAAAGACAGGGTTCCTCCTACGAGCAGTACTTC.